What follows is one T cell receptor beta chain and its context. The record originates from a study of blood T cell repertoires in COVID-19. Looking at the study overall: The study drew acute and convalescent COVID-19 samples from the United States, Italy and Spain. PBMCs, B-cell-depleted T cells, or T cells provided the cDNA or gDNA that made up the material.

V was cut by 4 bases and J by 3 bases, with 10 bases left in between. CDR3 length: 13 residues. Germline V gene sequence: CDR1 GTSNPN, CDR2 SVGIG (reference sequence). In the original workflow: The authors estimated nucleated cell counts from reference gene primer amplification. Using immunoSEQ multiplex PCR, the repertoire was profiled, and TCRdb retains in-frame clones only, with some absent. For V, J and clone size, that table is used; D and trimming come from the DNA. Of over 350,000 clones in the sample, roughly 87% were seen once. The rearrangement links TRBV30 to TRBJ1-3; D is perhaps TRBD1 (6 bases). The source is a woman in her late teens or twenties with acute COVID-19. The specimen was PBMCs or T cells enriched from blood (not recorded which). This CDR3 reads CAWNRESGNTIYF. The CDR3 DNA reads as TGTGCCTGGAACAGGGAGAGTGGAAACACCATATATTTT.